The 23 T cell receptor beta chains below were found in one sample sequenced in a study of OX40 agonist ivuxolimab in advanced cancers. Clones were sequenced by immunoSEQ multiplex PCR, and TCRdb holds only the in-frame ones, with some missing. The data hold more than 50,000 clones, with around 84% observed a single time. Sequenced material: CD4+ or CD8+ T cells sorted from blood, taken in a trial of the OX40 agonist ivuxolimab. Every receptor here comes from an adult with an advanced solid tumor such as melanoma, head and neck, liver or kidney cancer.

V and J are TRBV7-8 and TRBJ2-7; D is ambiguous. V was clipped by 5 bases and J by 3 bases, with 11 bases between them. The CDR3 spans 13 residues. Germline V gene data show CDR1 as SGHVS and CDR2 as FQNEAQ. This CDR3 reads CASSVTIDYEQYF. The CDR3, as DNA: TGTGCCAGCAGCGTGACGATCGACTACGAGCAGTACTTC.

The chain couples TRBV2 to TRBJ2-3; TRBD2 might be the D (6 bases). Germline V gene data show CDR1 as SNHLY and CDR2 as FYNNEI. The CDR3 spans 15 residues. Trimming stripped 3 bases from V and 8 bases from J, with 18 bases between. The CDR3 DNA reads as TGTGCCAGCAGTGAGCGTGGGACTGCCCTGGGTACGCAGTATTTT. It is translated as CASSERGTALGTQYF. The full variable domain, rest sourced from reference TRBV2 and TRBJ2-3, is EPEVTQTPSHQVTQMGQEVILRCVPISNHLYFYWYRQILGQKVEFLVSFYNNEISEKSEIFDDQFSVERPDGSNFTLKIRSTKLEDSAMYFCASSERGTALGTQYFGPGTRLTVL.

The gene calls are TRBV21-1 and TRBJ2-1; TRBD2 reflects the table's D call only, with no check against the DNA. TRBV21-1 is recorded as a pseudogene. The length of the CDR3 is 15 residues. For the CDR3, the DNA is TGTGCCAGCAGTTTGGGGCTAGCGGGAATGAATGAGCAGTTCTTC. Protein sequence: CASSLGLAGMNEQFF.

CDR3 residues: CATSRDGLAKNIQYF. The CDR3 region has the DNA TGTGCCACCAGCAGAGATGGACTAGCCAAAAACATTCAGTACTTC. The V gene is TRBV15, the J gene TRBJ2-4; D possibly corresponds to TRBD2 (5 bases). V dropped 0 bases and J dropped 0 bases, with 6 bases sitting between them. Germline assignment: CDR1 LNHNV and CDR2 YYDKDF (reference sequence). The length of the CDR3 is 15 residues. Together with reference TRBV15 and TRBJ2-4, the CDR3 gives the full variable domain: DAMVIQNPRYQVTQFGKPVTLSCSQTLNHNVMYWYQQKSSQAPKLLFHYYDKDFNNEADTPDNFQSRRPNTSFCFLDIRSPGLGDTAMYLCATSRDGLAKNIQYFGAGTRLSVL.

The V gene is TRBV5-1, the J gene TRBJ2-5; TRBD2 agrees at 7 bases. The CDR3 runs 14 residues. Looked up from germline, CDR1 is SGHRS and CDR2 is YFSETQ. V dropped 3 bases and J dropped 0; count of bases not matched to a gene: 2. The CDR3 is CASSSGLDQETQYF. For the CDR3, the DNA is TGCGCCAGCAGCTCAGGACTAGACCAAGAGACCCAGTACTTC.

This chain links TRBV9 with TRBJ2-5; no clear D gene. The CDR3 runs to 15 residues. The germline CDR1 and CDR2 sequences are SGDLS and YYNGEE. Trimming shortened V by 0 bases and J by 5 bases, and 14 bases separated the two germline ends. CDR3 in amino acids: CASSVEDRAWETQYF. In DNA, the CDR3 is TGTGCCAGCAGCGTAGAGGATAGGGCTTGGGAGACCCAGTACTTC.

A single count supports this clone. The chain employs TRBV7-8 and TRBJ1-5; D is ambiguous. Per the germline V gene, CDR1 is SGHVS and CDR2 is FQNEAQ. The CDR3 runs 15 residues. V lost 7 bases, J lost 2 bases, and 15 bases lay in between. The CDR3 DNA sequence: TGTGCCAGCAAACGGTCTGGGATTGGCAATCAGCCCCAGCATTTT. Translated: CASKRSGIGNQPQHF.

V is TRBV20-1 and J is TRBJ1-2; no clear D gene. CDR1 is DFQATT and CDR2 is SNEGSKA in the germline V gene (reference sequence). The V end was cut by 6 bases, the J end by 8 bases, with 10 bases between. This CDR3 comprises 10 residues. CDR3 DNA sequence: TGCAGTGCACCCACAAGGGGCTACACCTTC. Its protein is CSAPTRGYTF.

This chain joins TRBV7-9 and TRBJ1-1, with a possible D match to TRBD1 (5 bases). Germline values: CDR1 SEHNR, CDR2 FQNEAQ (reference sequence). Trimming stripped 6 bases from V and 1 base from J, with 18 bases between. The CDR3 loop spans 16 amino acids. In DNA, the CDR3 is TGTGCCAGCAGTTTTCCCCCAGGGTATCCGAACACTGAAGCTTTCTTT. Its protein product is CASSFPPGYPNTEAFF.

The CDR3 bases are TGTGCCAGCAGTATGAAGGGGAGCTCACCCCTCCACTTT. Protein sequence: CASSMKGSSPLHF. The chain has TRBV5-5 and TRBJ1-6; D may be TRBD1 (5 bases). CDR1 is SGHKS, CDR2 YYEKEE, per germline (reference sequence). This CDR3 spans 13 amino acids. The ends were cut back, 5 bases at V and 10 bases at J, with 13 bases in the middle.

This clone is labeled as medium-sized. The genes are TRBV7-9 and TRBJ1-3; no definite D call. The germline V gene has CDR1 SEHNR and CDR2 FQNEAQ (reference sequence). The CDR3 is made up of 12 amino acids. V lost 6 bases and J 8 bases, leaving 11 bases between the germline ends. The CDR3, as DNA: TGTGCCAGCAGTGACCATCGGGACACCATATATTTT. This sequence encodes CASSDHRDTIYF.

The gene calls are TRBV11-2 and TRBJ2-3, with 7 bases matching TRBD1. The CDR3 runs to 17 residues. The junction had 10 bases not matched to a gene; V was cut back by 4 bases and J by 0 bases. Per the germline V gene, CDR1 is SGHAT and CDR2 is FQNNGV. The CDR3 DNA follows: TGTGCCAGCAGCTCTAGGGGGCTCGGGATGAGCACAGATACGCAGTATTTT. Translating gives CASSSRGLGMSTDTQYF.

The chain couples TRBV2 to TRBJ2-1; 10 bases are a match to TRBD2. Germline V lookup: CDR1 SNHLY, CDR2 FYNNEI. Unmatched junction bases numbered 6, after V lost 4 bases and J lost 9 bases. The CDR3 length is 14 residues. The DNA for the CDR3 is TGTGCCAGCAGTGCAGCGGGAGGGCCAGGTGAGCAGTTCTTC. Translation: CASSAAGGPGEQFF.

The chain links TRBV18 to TRBJ1-4; D gene ambiguous. Germline V gene data show CDR1 as KGHSH and CDR2 as LQKENI. V was clipped by 0 bases and J by 6 bases, with 5 bases between them. The CDR3 length is 13 residues. CDR3 sequence reads: CASSPPIDEKLFF. The CDR3 DNA is TGTGCCAGCTCACCACCTATCGATGAAAAACTGTTTTTT. Supplemented by reference TRBV18 and TRBJ1-4, the full variable domain reads NAGVMQNPRHLVRRRGQEARLRCSPMKGHSHVYWYRQLPEEGLKFMVYLQKENIIDESGMPKERFSAEFPKEGPSILRIQQVVRGDSAAYFCASSPPIDEKLFFGSGTQLSVL.

The gene calls are TRBV7-8 and TRBJ2-7, with 10 nucleotides matching TRBD1. Germline CDR1 reads SGHVS; CDR2 reads FQNEAQ. This CDR3 is built from 16 residues. Trimming took 3 bases from V and 0 from J; bases not matched to a gene: 5. CDR3 coding DNA: TGTGCCAGCAGCTTGGGGGACAGGGGATACTCCTACGAGCAGTACTTC. This codes for CASSLGDRGYSYEQYF.

The rearrangement uses TRBV5-1 and TRBJ2-7; D perhaps matches TRBD2 (6 bases). With 4 bases removed from V and 1 base from J, the gap between germline ends came to 12 bases. Germline loops: CDR1 SGHRS, CDR2 YFSETQ. The CDR3 totals 14 residues. The CDR3 is CASSETGGSYEQYF. CDR3 nucleotides: TGCGCCAGCAGCGAAACCGGGGGTTCCTACGAGCAGTACTTC.

The rearrangement links TRBV7-6 to TRBJ2-5, with D perhaps TRBD2 (6 bases). V lost 3 bases and J 7 bases, leaving 15 bases between the germline ends. The germline gives CDR1 SGHVS, CDR2 FNYEAQ. This CDR3 spans 14 amino acids. CDR3 sequence: CASSLFSSAVTQYF. Here the CDR3 DNA reads TGTGCCAGCAGCTTGTTCTCTAGCGCGGTGACCCAGTACTTC.

This rearrangement joins TRBV5-5 to TRBJ1-1, with D possibly TRBD1 on 5 matching bases. The CDR3 extends over 14 amino acids. Germline V gene data show CDR1 as SGHKS and CDR2 as YYEKEE (reference sequence). Trimming cost V 3 bases and J 5 bases, with 14 bases left between them. CDR3 nucleotides: TGTGCCAGCAGCTCCGCTGGGGCTGGGACTGAAGCTTTCTTT. It yields the protein CASSSAGAGTEAFF.

The V call is TRBV2, the J call TRBJ2-2; the D gene is possibly TRBD2 (5 bases). CDR1 and CDR2 (germline): SNHLY, FYNNEI. V lost 5 bases to trimming and J lost 1 base, with 8 bases between them. This CDR3 spans 14 amino acids. The CDR3 region is CASSYGRNTGELFF. The CDR3 DNA reads TGTGCCAGCAGTTATGGGAGGAACACCGGGGAGCTGTTTTTT.

This chain links TRBV19 with TRBJ2-1; the D is unclear. Trimming shortened V by 6 bases and J by 8 bases, and 17 bases separated the two germline ends. Germline-derived CDR1 and CDR2 are LNHDA and SQIVND (reference sequence). The CDR3 is made up of 14 amino acids. Here the CDR3 DNA reads TGTGCCAGTAGAGGAACAAGCGAAAGAGATGAGCAGTTCTTC. Its protein product is CASRGTSERDEQFF.

Comment on this clone: This specimen includes other DNA sequences encoding the same CDR3. This chain links TRBV18 with TRBJ2-2, with unresolved D. Trimming shortened V by 3 bases and J by 4 bases, and 3 bases separated the two germline ends. Germline CDR1 is KGHSH and CDR2 is LQKENI. The CDR3 runs 12 residues. The CDR3, as DNA: TGTGCCAGCTCACCCCTCACCGGGGAGCTGTTTTTT. Its translation is CASSPLTGELFF. Supplemented by reference TRBV18 and TRBJ2-2, the full variable domain reads NAGVMQNPRHLVRRRGQEARLRCSPMKGHSHVYWYRQLPEEGLKFMVYLQKENIIDESGMPKERFSAEFPKEGPSILRIQQVVRGDSAAYFCASSPLTGELFFGEGSRLTVL.

The CDR3 DNA reads as TGTGCCAGCAGCCGGGGGGAGGGAGGTAATGAAAAACTGTTTTTT. This encodes CASSRGEGGNEKLFF. The rearrangement joins TRBV6-1 to TRBJ1-4; weak D call: TRBD1 (5 bases). Germline-derived CDR1 and CDR2 are MNHNS and SASEGT. This CDR3 has 15 amino acids. Trimming pared 6 bases from V and 4 bases from J, leaving 15 bases between.

V is TRBV5-4 and J is TRBJ2-2, with 11 nucleotides matching TRBD2. This CDR3 spans 15 amino acids. V was pared by 4 bases and J by 4 bases, with 3 bases of the junction left unmatched. In germline, CDR1 is SGHNT, CDR2 YYREEE (reference sequence). CDR3 sequence: CASSRLAGSTGELFF. CDR3 nucleotides: TGTGCCAGCAGCCGACTAGCGGGATCCACCGGGGAGCTGTTTTTT. Variable domain in full (rest from reference TRBV5-4 and TRBJ2-2): ETGVTQSPTHLIKTRGQQVTLRCSSQSGHNTVSWYQQALGQGPQFIFQYYREEENGRGNFPPRFSGLQFPNYSSELNVNALELDDSALYLCASSRLAGSTGELFFGEGSRLTVL.